The next 25 T cell receptor beta chains were all read from a single sample in a study of T cells in Graves' hyperthyroidism and ophthalmopathy. There were TCR beta CDR3 regions amplified from RNA transcripts. Using the HTBI primer set, a first-round RT-PCR was run on the TCR CDR3. MiXCR, applied by TCRdb to the multiplex PCR reads, yields one record per CDR3 protein. The table lists about 400,000 distinct CDR3 sequences, about 14% of them singletons. The source material was blood. These receptors were collected from a man in his fifties or sixties with Graves' ophthalmopathy.

This clonotype was seen a few times. The chain employs TRBV5-8 and TRBJ1-4; no firm D call. V was clipped by 4 bases and J by 0 bases, with 7 bases between them. Germline V gene lookup returns CDR1 SGHTS and CDR2 YDEGEE. CDR3 length: 14 residues. The CDR3 loop is CASSSAATNEKLFF. CDR3 in DNA: TGTGCCAGCAGCAGCGCGGCAACTAATGAAAAACTGTTTTTT.

This chain connects TRBV5-1 to TRBJ2-1, with TRBD1 matching 11 bases. Germline V gene lookup returns CDR1 SGHRS and CDR2 YFSETQ. J was trimmed by 8 bases and V by 1 base; bases with no gene match: 11. The CDR3 contains 17 residues. The CDR3 here is CASSLRVFGTGGYEQFF. The CDR3 DNA follows: TGCGCCAGCAGCTTGAGAGTGTTCGGGACAGGGGGGTATGAGCAGTTCTTC.

This clonotype was counted only a few times. The chain couples TRBV11-1 to TRBJ2-7, with TRBD1 identical over 8 bases. Losses at the gene ends were 5 bases for V and 3 bases for J; bases not matched to a gene: 3. The germline gives CDR1 SGHAT, CDR2 FQDESV (reference sequence). The CDR3 has 13 residues. CDR3 nucleotides: TGTGCCAGCAGCCACGGACAGGGCTACGAGCAGTACTTC. Translation: CASSHGQGYEQYF.

This clonotype was seen many times. This chain links TRBV6-1 with TRBJ2-7; D is possibly TRBD2 (5 bases). There are 13 residues in the CDR3. Germline V CDR1 and CDR2: MNHNS, SASEGT. V was trimmed by 6 bases and J by 5 bases, leaving 14 bases between them. The CDR3: CASRLVDRHEQYF. In DNA, the CDR3 is TGTGCCAGCAGACTAGTAGACCGCCACGAGCAGTACTTC.

This clonotype was seen ten or more times. The rearrangement joins TRBV28 to TRBJ2-7, with D possibly TRBD2 on 6 matching bases. Germline CDR1 MDHEN, CDR2 SYDVKM. V lost 8 bases and J lost 3, with 17 bases in between. The CDR3 loop spans 14 amino acids. This CDR3 reads CASAPARRDYEQYF. CDR3 DNA: TGTGCCAGCGCCCCAGCCAGGCGGGACTACGAGCAGTACTTC. Based on the CDR3 plus reference TRBV28 and TRBJ2-7, the full variable domain is DVKVTQSSRYLVKRTGEKVFLECVQDMDHENMFWYRQDPGLGLRLIYFSYDVKMKEKGDIPEGYSVSREKKERFSLILESASTNQTSMYLCASAPARRDYEQYFGPGTRLTVT.

This clonotype was seen ten or more times. The rearrangement uses TRBV5-1 and TRBJ2-1, with D possibly TRBD2 on 6 matching bases. V gave up 5 bases and J gave up 7 bases, with 7 bases separating them. This CDR3 spans 11 amino acids. The V gene's germline CDR1 is SGHRS and CDR2 YFSETQ. CDR3 protein: CASREGNEQFF. The CDR3 DNA reads TGCGCCAGCAGGGAGGGGAATGAGCAGTTCTTC.

The sample holds a few counts of this clonotype. The chain's CDR3 is CASSQGTVNEQYF. CDR3 DNA sequence: TGTGCCAGCAGCCAAGGGACAGTTAACGAGCAGTACTTC. V usage is TRBV4-2 and J usage is TRBJ2-7; D is perhaps TRBD1 (6 bases). The CDR3 extends over 13 amino acids. Germline V gene lookup returns CDR1 LGHNA and CDR2 YNFKEQ. V lost 1 base to trimming and J lost 5 bases, with 9 bases between them.

This clonotype has ten or more counts. The rearrangement joins TRBV18 to TRBJ1-2; D is undetermined. Germline V gives CDR1 KGHSH, CDR2 LQKENI. The CDR3 runs 14 residues. The germline V and J ends were trimmed by 1 base and 0 bases, with 6 bases remaining between them. This chain's CDR3 is CASSPQGPNYGYTF. For the CDR3, the DNA is TGTGCCAGCTCACCACAGGGCCCTAACTATGGCTACACCTTC.

This clonotype was seen repeatedly, ten times or more. V and J are TRBV7-8 and TRBJ2-7; TRBD2 matches 10 bases. J lost 5 bases, V lost 4 bases, and 17 bases had no gene match. CDR3 length equals 18 residues. Germline-derived CDR1 and CDR2 are SGHVS and FQNEAQ. Here the CDR3 reads CASSSAVTAIAGGHEQYF. CDR3 DNA: TGTGCCAGCAGCTCCGCCGTGACAGCAATAGCGGGAGGACACGAGCAGTACTTC.

This clonotype was picked up many times. The chain links TRBV12-3 or TRBV12-4 to TRBJ1-3; D gene unclear. The CDR3 length is 14 residues. V lost 3 bases and J 3 bases, leaving 9 bases between the germline ends. CDR3 in DNA: TGTGCCAGCAGTTTGGCGGGATTTGGAAACACCATATATTTT. This translates into CASSLAGFGNTIYF.

CDR3 sequence: CASRTSGRGETQYF. The CDR3 DNA follows: TGTGCCAGCCGTACTAGCGGGAGGGGGGAGACCCAGTACTTC. The V and J genes are TRBV12-3 or TRBV12-4 and TRBJ2-5; 13 bases fit TRBD2. V shed 8 bases, J shed 5 bases, and the junction held 5 bases outside the gene matches. CDR3 size: 14 residues.

V and J are TRBV11-2 and TRBJ2-1, with TRBD2 matching over 15 bases. V lost 5 bases to trimming and J lost 10 bases; unmatched junction nucleotides: 15. Germline V gene lookup returns CDR1 SGHAT and CDR2 FQNNGV. The CDR3 length is 18 residues. The CDR3 spells CASSQAGTSGRFTMEQFF. The CDR3, as DNA: TGTGCCAGCAGCCAAGCTGGGACTAGCGGGAGGTTCACAATGGAGCAGTTCTTC.

Ten or more counts support this clonotype. CDR3 nucleotide sequence: TGTGCCAGCAGCCCTGTCAAATTTACAGGGGAGACCCAGTACTTC. This codes for CASSPVKFTGETQYF. The chain combines TRBV2 with TRBJ2-5, with D possibly TRBD1 on 6 matching bases. Trimming left V 6 bases short and J 5 bases short, with 19 bases between. In germline, CDR1 is SNHLY, CDR2 FYNNEI. CDR3 size: 15 residues. Full variable domain (rest looked up from reference TRBV2 and TRBJ2-5): EPEVTQTPSHQVTQMGQEVILRCVPISNHLYFYWYRQILGQKVEFLVSFYNNEISEKSEIFDDQFSVERPDGSNFTLKIRSTKLEDSAMYFCASSPVKFTGETQYFGPGTRLLVL.

This clonotype has at least ten counts. The chain couples TRBV28 to TRBJ1-2; no definite D call. V lost 10 bases and J 8 bases, leaving 17 bases between the germline ends. CDR1 and CDR2 (germline): MDHEN, SYDVKM. This CDR3 is built from 12 residues. DNA of the CDR3: TGTGCCACCCAACGGGAAGCTAGAGGCTACACCTTC. Its translation: CATQREARGYTF.

In this sample, this clonotype turned up a few times. The gene calls are TRBV24-1 and TRBJ1-5; 7 bases are shared with TRBD1. V shed 3 bases, J shed 7 bases, and the junction held 5 bases outside the gene matches. The CDR3 consists of 14 residues. From germline, CDR1 is KGHDR and CDR2 SFDVKD. The CDR3 sequence is CATSDPNRGQPQHF. The CDR3 nucleotides read TGTGCCACCAGTGATCCTAACAGGGGACAGCCCCAGCATTTT.

The chain carries TRBV29-1 and TRBJ2-1; a possible D gene is TRBD1 (5 bases). The CDR3 totals 14 residues. Trimming removed 3 bases at V and 4 bases at J, with 13 bases between. Per germline, CDR1 SQVTM and CDR2 ANQGSEA. CDR3 nucleotide sequence: TGCAGCGTTGATTTACAGGCACCGTACAATGAGCAGTTCTTC. Its protein product is CSVDLQAPYNEQFF.

At least ten counts were recorded for this clonotype. The chain uses TRBV20-1 and TRBJ2-3; D is unclear. The ends were cut back, 7 bases at V and 0 bases at J, with 17 bases in the middle. CDR1 is DFQATT and CDR2 is SNEGSKA in the germline V gene (reference sequence). This CDR3 spans 15 amino acids. The CDR3 nucleotides are TGCAGTGTGGACGAAGCGACAACTAGCACAGATACGCAGTATTTT. Its translation is CSVDEATTSTDTQYF.

The J gene is TRBJ1-2, the V gene TRBV24-1, with D possibly matching TRBD1 (6 bases). The germline V gene has CDR1 KGHDR and CDR2 SFDVKD. The CDR3 runs to 14 residues. V lost 0 bases to trimming and J lost 3 bases, with 7 bases between them. DNA for the CDR3: TGTGCCACCAGTGATTTGGGACAGCACTATGGCTACACCTTC. It specifies CATSDLGQHYGYTF.

This clonotype was seen repeatedly, ten times or more. V usage is TRBV18 and J usage is TRBJ1-4; D perhaps matches TRBD1 (5 bases). Germline V gene lookup returns CDR1 KGHSH and CDR2 LQKENI. This CDR3 contains 13 residues. Trimming stripped 2 bases from V and 13 bases from J, with 14 bases between. DNA for the CDR3: TGTGCCAGCTCACCAGGGACGGACAACGGACTGTTTTTT. Its translation: CASSPGTDNGLFF.

In its sample, this clonotype was seen many times. The chain joins TRBV29-1 to TRBJ2-1; the D is unclear. This CDR3 is built from 13 residues. The germline V and J ends were trimmed by 1 base and 5 bases, with 9 bases remaining between them. Germline V gene data show CDR1 as SQVTM and CDR2 as ANQGSEA. CDR3 protein: CSVEGTEDNEQFF. Written as DNA, the CDR3 is TGCAGCGTTGAAGGGACGGAAGACAATGAGCAGTTCTTC.

This chain joins TRBV12-3 or TRBV12-4 and TRBJ2-1; tentative D call: TRBD1 (5 bases). This CDR3 contains 13 residues. Trimming shortened V by 1 base and J by 6 bases, and 7 bases separated the two germline ends. CDR3 bases: TGTGCCAGCAGTTTAGAGGGGTTCAATGAGCAGTTCTTC. This codes for CASSLEGFNEQFF.

This clonotype was recorded many times. The chain employs TRBV28 and TRBJ2-4; no definite D call. The CDR3 totals 14 residues. The V end lost 5 bases, the J end lost 0 bases, and 8 bases lay between the germline ends. Germline-derived CDR1 and CDR2 are MDHEN and SYDVKM. Written as DNA, the CDR3 is TGTGCCAGCAGTGTAGTGTTAGCCAAAAACATTCAGTACTTC. It translates to CASSVVLAKNIQYF.

This clonotype was counted a few times. The V call is TRBV27, the J call TRBJ1-6, with a tentative D call TRBD1 (5 bases). This CDR3 region has 17 residues. The V gene lost 4 bases and the J gene lost 5 bases, with 18 bases spanning the gap. Germline CDR1 and CDR2: MNHEY and SMNVEV (reference sequence). CDR3 sequence reads: CASSSIFPATDNSPLHF. CDR3 nucleotide sequence: TGTGCCAGCAGTTCAATATTCCCGGCGACAGATAATTCACCCCTCCACTTT.

The table lists this clonotype with many counts. The chain employs TRBV7-9 and TRBJ2-7; D gene uncertain. CDR1 and CDR2 (germline): SEHNR, FQNEAQ (reference sequence). The CDR3 loop spans 14 amino acids. V lost 1 base to trimming and J lost 0 bases, with 7 bases between them. The CDR3 DNA sequence: TGTGCCAGCAGCTTAGATGGCAACTCCTACGAGCAGTACTTC. It codes for CASSLDGNSYEQYF. Supplemented by reference TRBV7-9 and TRBJ2-7, the full variable domain reads DTGVSQNPRHKITKRGQNVTFRCDPISEHNRLYWYRQTLGQGPEFLTYFQNEAQLEKSRLLSDRFSAERPKGSFSTLEIQRTEQGDSAMYLCASSLDGNSYEQYFGPGTRLTVT.

The rearrangement uses TRBV7-2 and TRBJ2-3, with D hard to call. With 1 base removed from V and 1 base from J, the gap between germline ends came to 9 bases. Germline-derived CDR1 and CDR2 are SGHTA and FQGNSA. CDR3 length equals 15 residues. The CDR3 reads CASSLDTLGTDTQYF. DNA of the CDR3: TGTGCCAGCAGCTTAGATACCCTCGGCACAGATACGCAGTATTTT.